The 13 T cell receptor beta chains presented below share a single source sample, sequenced in a study of lymphopenia after photon versus proton radiotherapy (dated by TCRdb to the late 2010s). Receptors were amplified or captured by the immunoSEQ multiplex PCR assay. TCRdb retrieved this table from immuneACCESS and kept in-frame rearrangements only. Not all clones are present; in checked studies, unresolved V genes account for under half, and no reason is known for the remainder. The sample data list tens of thousands of clones, and 70% to 90% of these were observed just once. The ten biggest clones cover roughly 2.3% of the sample. This specimen was peripheral blood, taken from a patient treated with photon-based radiotherapy. These receptors came from a man in his forties with gastric cancer.

CDR3 sequence (DNA): TGTGCCAGCAGCTTTAGCGGGACGCCCTACAATGAGCAGTTCTTC. Its translation is CASSFSGTPYNEQFF. The V gene is TRBV7-2, the J gene TRBJ2-1; 8 bases are shared with TRBD2. Germline V gene lookup returns CDR1 SGHTA and CDR2 FQGNSA. Losses at the gene ends were 3 bases for V and 2 bases for J; bases not matched to a gene: 3. This CDR3 comprises 15 residues.

The chain combines TRBV15 with TRBJ2-1; 8 positions match TRBD1. The V gene end was trimmed by 0 bases and the J gene end by 0 bases; junction bases not matched to a gene: 13. This CDR3 spans 20 amino acids. Germline lookup yields CDR1 LNHNV and CDR2 YYDKDF (reference sequence). The DNA of the CDR3 is TGTGCCACCAGCAGAGAGGAGACAGGGGATTTTTGGTTCTCCTACAATGAGCAGTTCTTC. Translation gives CATSREETGDFWFSYNEQFF.

This clone was seen a few times. The chain joins TRBV7-9 to TRBJ1-1; no clear D. The germline CDR1 and CDR2 sequences are SEHNR and FQNEAQ (reference sequence). This CDR3 spans 12 amino acids. Trimming took off 1 base at V and 11 bases at J, with 11 bases between the two ends. The CDR3 loop reads CASSLELDVAFF. The CDR3 DNA follows: TGTGCCAGCAGCTTAGAGTTGGACGTTGCTTTCTTT.

The chain employs TRBV6-6 and TRBJ2-4, with D unresolved. The germline V gene has CDR1 MNHNY and CDR2 SVGAGI (reference sequence). V lost 0 bases and J 5 bases, leaving 11 bases between the germline ends. The CDR3 has 15 amino acids. The CDR3 spells CASSYSSPRENIQYF. CDR3 sequence (DNA): TGTGCCAGCAGTTACTCGAGCCCACGGGAAAACATTCAGTACTTC.

The rearrangement links TRBV9 to TRBJ2-3; D possibly corresponds to TRBD1 (6 bases). V was pared by 0 bases and J by 7 bases, with 12 bases between. There are 14 residues in the CDR3. Germline-derived CDR1 and CDR2 are SGDLS and YYNGEE. The CDR3 region is CASSVGGQDHTQYF. CDR3 nucleotide sequence: TGTGCCAGCAGCGTAGGGGGGCAAGACCATACGCAGTATTTT.

J is TRBJ1-2 and V is TRBV30; D is possibly TRBD1 (6 bases). Trimming removed 0 bases at V and 6 bases at J, with 14 bases between. CDR1 is GTSNPN, CDR2 SVGIG, per germline (reference sequence). This CDR3 is built from 14 residues. CDR3 protein: CAWSVLQGRDGYTF. CDR3 nucleotides: TGTGCCTGGAGTGTTCTGCAGGGGCGGGATGGCTACACCTTC.

V and J are TRBV9 and TRBJ1-1; D is uncertain. Germline values: CDR1 SGDLS, CDR2 YYNGEE. Trimming took 0 bases from V and 4 from J, leaving 16 bases between them. The CDR3 sequence is 16 residues long. The CDR3 DNA follows: TGTGCCAGCAGCGTAGGCGCTGGTACAAGTTTCACTGAAGCTTTCTTT. Protein: CASSVGAGTSFTEAFF.

V usage is TRBV5-1 and J usage is TRBJ1-4, with 7 bases matching TRBD1. The CDR3 is 13 amino acids. Trimming at V came to 7 bases and at J to 0 bases, leaving 0 bases not matched to a gene. The V gene's germline CDR1 is SGHRS and CDR2 YFSETQ. The CDR3 is CASGTATNEKLFF. The CDR3 region has the DNA TGCGCCAGCGGGACAGCAACTAATGAAAAACTGTTTTTT. The variable domain in full, completed from reference TRBV5-1 and TRBJ1-4, reads KAGVTQTPRYLIKTRGQQVTLSCSPISGHRSVSWYQQTPGQGLQFLFEYFSETQRNKGNFPGRFSGRQFSNSRSEMNVSTLELGDSALYLCASGTATNEKLFFGSGTQLSVL.

This clone was counted between two and nine times. The J gene is TRBJ1-6, the V gene TRBV2; D unresolved. This CDR3 comprises 12 residues. Trimming pared 3 bases from V and 10 bases from J, leaving 7 bases between. Germline CDR1 reads SNHLY; CDR2 reads FYNNEI. CDR3 DNA sequence: TGTGCCAGCAGTGATGGGTCCTCACCCCTCCACTTT. As protein: CASSDGSSPLHF.

The chain has TRBV6-1 and TRBJ1-5, with a tentative D call TRBD1 (5 bases). CDR3 size: 17 residues. Germline loops: CDR1 MNHNS, CDR2 SASEGT. V was shortened by 0 bases and J by 1 base, with 13 bases between the two germline ends. CDR3 protein: CASSEAGGNLSNQPQHF. CDR3 coding DNA: TGTGCCAGCAGTGAAGCGGGGGGGAACTTGAGCAATCAGCCCCAGCATTTT.

V is TRBV7-2 and J is TRBJ2-7, with D maybe TRBD1 (5 bases). This CDR3 has 14 amino acids. Trimming shortened V by 1 base and J by 5 bases, and 12 bases separated the two germline ends. From germline, CDR1 is SGHTA and CDR2 FQGNSA. Written as DNA, the CDR3 is TGTGCCAGCAGCTTAGGGCAGGGAATCAACGAGCAGTACTTC. Residues: CASSLGQGINEQYF.

The J gene is TRBJ1-4, the V gene TRBV10-3; the D gene is possibly TRBD1 (5 bases). The germline V gene encodes CDR1 ENHRY and CDR2 SYGVKD. The CDR3 runs to 15 residues. V was clipped by 2 bases and J by 4 bases, with 11 bases between them. CDR3 DNA: TGTGCCATCAGTGAGGGGGACCGCCTTAATGAAAAACTGTTTTTT. Translated, it gives CAISEGDRLNEKLFF.

The chain joins TRBV19 to TRBJ1-2; D is unclear. The CDR3 sequence is 15 residues long. V lost 3 bases, J lost 1 base, and 12 bases lay in between. Germline-derived CDR1 and CDR2 are LNHDA and SQIVND (reference sequence). The CDR3 DNA is TGTGCCAGTAGTATCGGGGAGGACCTTAACTATGGCTACACCTTC. This gives the protein CASSIGEDLNYGYTF.